One T cell receptor (beta chain) is described in this entry. What it recognizes is unknown. The data were taken from a study of CD8+CD57+ T cells in acquired aplastic anemia. Study-level points and caveats: Common to patients and controls were twenty-nine CD8+ CDR3 sequences. Controls and patients did not differ significantly in CD8+ Simpson's diversity.

The CDR3 has 15 residues. V was clipped by 8 bases and J by 5 bases, with 21 bases between them. Looked up from germline, CDR1 is LNHNV and CDR2 is YYDKDF (reference sequence). Patients chosen for sequencing had CD8+CD57+ cells that had expanded, as shown by flow cytometry. A severe acquired aplastic anemia diagnosis applied to all patients. The blood sampling took place in patients who had so far received no therapy. Genomic DNA, serving as template, underwent TCR beta VDJ and CDR3 profiling. Each CDR3 protein gets one entry after TCRdb re-called the reads with MiXCR. The sample has around 130,000 distinct CDR3 sequences, approximately 61% seen once.

The genes are TRBV15 and TRBJ1-2; the D gene is possibly TRBD1 (5 bases). This clonotype was sampled from a human donor with aplastic anemia. Source material: sorted CD4+, CD8+, or CD8+CD57+ T cells (not recorded which) from PBMCs. The CDR3 spells CATGKPGGFGYGYTF. In nucleotides, the CDR3 is TGTGCCACCGGAAAGCCTGGGGGATTTGGGTATGGCTACACCTTC.